This T cell receptor beta chain was retrieved from a study of quantifying T cell responses using KT2 cells. About the study: Reverse transcription used primers in the TCR alpha and beta constant regions. Study findings and constraints: Very high KT2 spike-in numbers caused saturation in KT2 sequence detection.

Each cDNA got a UMI-containing oligo ligated at its 3' end. First-round PCR used roughly 4 cycles and beta primers RC1.1 and RC1.2 covering TRBC1 and TRBC2. From the second PCR onward, TCR alpha and beta chains were processed separately. TCRdb redid the calling of the UMI-ligation and nested PCR reads with MiXCR, one entry per CDR3 protein. The table has over 35,000 distinct CDR3 sequences, approximately 15% seen once; the top ten hold roughly 40%. A few counts support this clonotype. Its specificity is not known. V gave up 6 bases and J gave up 5 bases, with 17 bases separating them. The CDR3 extends over 14 amino acids. Germline V gene lookup returns CDR1 KGHSH and CDR2 LQKENI.

This TCR was sampled from a human donor. The gene calls are TRBV18 and TRBJ2-7; D is unresolved. Sequencing was done on a sample of PBMCs spiked with cells of the T cell clone KT2. CDR3 protein: CASSATRNSDEQYF. In DNA, the CDR3 is TGTGCCAGCTCGGCGACCAGGAATTCCGACGAGCAGTACTTC.